Below are 12 T cell receptor beta chains sequenced from a single sample in a study of cytotoxic CD8 clonotypes in ibrutinib-treated CLL. TCRdb keeps only in-frame clones here, not all; method: immunoSEQ multiplex PCR. The table has a few hundred thousand clones, 60% to 80% seen once. This specimen was PBMCs, taken after 36 months of ibrutinib treatment. The receptors come from a human donor with chronic lymphocytic leukemia.

The chain combines TRBV7-2 with TRBJ2-4; no definite D call. This CDR3 contains 15 residues. Germline V lookup: CDR1 SGHTA, CDR2 FQGNSA. The V and J ends lost 5 bases and 6 bases respectively, with 17 bases between them. DNA of the CDR3: TGTGCCAGCAGCGATAGGATTCAGCCGCGAAACATTCAGTACTTC. Protein: CASSDRIQPRNIQYF.

The rearrangement uses TRBV7-6 and TRBJ2-1; possibly TRBD1 for D (5 bases). The V gene lost 5 bases and the J gene lost 3 bases, with 17 bases spanning the gap. The CDR3 covers 16 residues. In germline, CDR1 is SGHVS, CDR2 FNYEAQ. The CDR3 DNA reads as TGTGCCAGCAGCCCGGACCAGGGTAACTACTACAATGAGCAGTTCTTC. It codes for CASSPDQGNYYNEQFF.

In this sample, this clone turned up a few times. V is TRBV19 and J is TRBJ2-5, with D perhaps matching TRBD1 or TRBD2 (6 bases each). CDR3 length equals 13 residues. Germline CDR1 and CDR2: LNHDA and SQIVND (reference sequence). Trimming pared 6 bases from V and 5 bases from J, leaving 13 bases between. CDR3 amino acids: CASSWRDTETQYF. CDR3 in DNA: TGTGCCAGTAGCTGGAGGGACACCGAGACCCAGTACTTC.

V gene TRBV28 combines with J gene TRBJ2-7; D is perhaps TRBD2 (5 bases). Germline CDR1 is MDHEN and CDR2 is SYDVKM. The CDR3 totals 12 residues. With 6 bases removed from V and 3 bases from J, the gap between germline ends came to 9 bases. The DNA of the CDR3 is TGTGCCAGCAGGAGGGTGGGCTACGAGCAGTACTTC. Protein sequence: CASRRVGYEQYF. Full variable domain (missing parts from reference TRBV28 and TRBJ2-7): DVKVTQSSRYLVKRTGEKVFLECVQDMDHENMFWYRQDPGLGLRLIYFSYDVKMKEKGDIPEGYSVSREKKERFSLILESASTNQTSMYLCASRRVGYEQYFGPGTRLTVT.

V and J are TRBV15 and TRBJ2-3; D unclear. V was shortened by 0 bases and J by 0 bases, with 10 bases between the two germline ends. Germline CDR1 and CDR2: LNHNV and YYDKDF (reference sequence). There are 16 residues in the CDR3. CDR3 amino acids: CATSRDIPPSTDTQYF. The DNA of the CDR3 is TGTGCCACCAGCAGAGATATTCCCCCTAGCACAGATACGCAGTATTTT.

This chain joins TRBV15 and TRBJ2-2; weak D call: TRBD1 (5 bases). The CDR3 runs to 14 residues. The germline CDR1 and CDR2 sequences are LNHNV and YYDKDF (reference sequence). V shed 0 bases and J shed 4 bases, with 6 bases lying between them. The CDR3 region has the DNA TGTGCCACCAGCAGAGATACAGGCACCGGGGAGCTGTTTTTT. It codes for CATSRDTGTGELFF.

J is TRBJ1-1 and V is TRBV25-1; D not resolved. This CDR3 region has 11 residues. Trimming cost V 8 bases and J 1 base, with 5 bases left between them. Germline CDR1 is MGHDK and CDR2 is SYGVNS. The CDR3, as DNA: TGTGCCAGCGAGGGGAACACTGAAGCTTTCTTT. Amino acids: CASEGNTEAFF.

The chain employs TRBV9 and TRBJ2-1, with D perhaps TRBD2 (5 bases). Per germline, CDR1 SGDLS and CDR2 YYNGEE. V lost 4 bases and J 6 bases, leaving 17 bases between the germline ends. CDR3 size: 15 residues. The CDR3, as DNA: TGTGCCAGCAGCCCGGACTTTCCCCTCGTCAATGAGCAGTTCTTC. Translated: CASSPDFPLVNEQFF.

The chain is built from TRBV29-1 and TRBJ2-7, with D maybe TRBD1 (6 bases). V was pared by 4 bases and J by 0 bases, with 13 bases between. Germline V gene sequence: CDR1 SQVTM, CDR2 ANQGSEA. The CDR3 loop spans 14 amino acids. The CDR3 loop is CSVAQGAPSYEQYF. The CDR3 DNA is TGCAGCGTTGCACAGGGAGCCCCCTCCTACGAGCAGTACTTC.

The chain links TRBV25-1 to TRBJ2-2; 10 nucleotides agree with TRBD2. This CDR3 is 18 amino acids long. Trimming removed 6 bases from V and 0 bases from J; junction bases left unmatched: 10. Germline V CDR1 and CDR2: MGHDK, SYGVNS. The chain's CDR3 is CASSQPSGSFANTGELFF. The CDR3 DNA follows: TGTGCCAGCAGCCAACCTAGCGGGAGTTTCGCGAACACCGGGGAGCTGTTTTTT.

This rearrangement joins TRBV9 to TRBJ2-5, with 7 bases fitting TRBD1. V shed 2 bases, J shed 3 bases, and the junction held 16 bases outside the gene matches. CDR3 size: 18 residues. Per germline, CDR1 SGDLS and CDR2 YYNGEE. CDR3 sequence: CASSVRGAGTVEEETQYF. Here the CDR3 DNA reads TGTGCCAGCAGCGTCAGAGGGGCCGGGACAGTTGAAGAAGAGACCCAGTACTTC.

This clone was seen only once. V gene TRBV10-3 combines with J gene TRBJ1-2; no clear D gene. Germline loops: CDR1 ENHRY, CDR2 SYGVKD. V gave up 7 bases and J gave up 5 bases, with 11 bases separating them. CDR3 size: 12 residues. CDR3 sequence reads: CAITDRGYGYTF. Written as DNA, the CDR3 is TGTGCCATCACCGACCGGGGATATGGCTACACCTTC.